These T cell receptor beta chains were read from a single sample in a study of beta chain features in type 1 diabetes. Sequenced by immunoSEQ multiplex PCR; TCRdb stores in-frame clones only, minus some. The data show 300,000 to 400,000 clones, with around 12% seen just once and around 0.02% held by the top ten. Sequencing input: naive CD4+ T cells from blood. These TCRs come from a young man in good health. The CDR3 runs from the conserved cysteine through the conserved F or W. The D gene is left open where the match is weak. For some rows the clone size is stated as once, few or many, or as a class when expanded; others skip it.

TRBV7-3,few,TRBJ2-2,TRBD1,CASSLTGGNTGELFF,TGTGCCAGCAGCTTAACAGGGGGCAACACCGGGGAGCTGTTTTTT
TRBV7-3,few,TRBJ1-1,TRBD1,CASSLTTGDTEAFF,TGTGCCAGCAGCTTAACCACAGGGGACACTGAAGCTTTCTTT
TRBV30,NA,TRBJ1-2,NA,CAWSTGNYGYTF,TGTGCCTGGAGTACAGGGAACTATGGCTACACCTTC
TRBV18,NA,TRBJ2-5,TRBD2,CASSRGGRGETQYF,TGTGCCAGCTCACGCGGGGGTCGTGGAGAGACCCAGTACTTC
TRBV18,NA,TRBJ1-2,NA,CASSPLGDGYTF,TGTGCCAGCTCACCACTGGGAGATGGCTACACCTTC
TRBV30,few,TRBJ2-7,TRBD2,CAWSARGGRGTYEQYF,TGTGCCTGGAGTGCCCGGGGAGGGCGAGGGACCTACGAGCAGTACTTC
TRBV4-2,few,TRBJ2-5,TRBD2,CASSQPLGLGGTQYF,TGTGCCAGCAGCCAGCCTCTGGGACTAGGGGGGACCCAGTACTTC
TRBV7-3,NA,TRBJ2-7,NA,CASSLTSGGAAYEQYF,TGTGCCAGCAGCTTAACGTCGGGCGGGGCCGCCTACGAGCAGTACTTC
TRBV5-1,NA,TRBJ2-1,TRBD2,CASSLDSSGGKQFF,TGCGCCAGCAGCTTGGATTCTAGCGGGGGCAAGCAGTTCTTC
TRBV7-2,NA,TRBJ2-7,NA,CASSLGPVNEQYF,TGTGCCAGCAGCTTAGGCCCGGTCAACGAGCAGTACTTC
TRBV5-1,few,TRBJ2-1,TRBD2,CASTSRGLAGGPSYNEQFF,TGCGCCAGCACCTCGCGGGGACTAGCGGGAGGGCCCTCCTACAATGAGCAGTTCTTC
TRBV7-2,few,TRBJ2-3,TRBD1,CASSSRQGQDTQYF,TGTGCCAGCAGCTCACGACAGGGGCAAGATACGCAGTATTTT
TRBV7-2,once,TRBJ2-7,TRBD2,CASSSRLAGNSYEQYF,TGTGCCAGCAGCTCGAGACTAGCGGGGAACTCCTACGAGCAGTACTTC
TRBV7-9,few,TRBJ2-7,TRBD2,CASSGTSGSTYEQYF,TGTGCCAGCAGCGGGACTAGCGGGAGTACCTACGAGCAGTACTTC
TRBV5-1,NA,TRBJ2-7,NA,CASSLVTGISYEQYF,TGCGCCAGCAGCTTGGTAACAGGTATCTCCTACGAGCAGTACTTC
TRBV13,few,TRBJ2-4,TRBD2,CASSPRTSGYKNIQYF,TGTGCCAGCAGCCCGAGGACTAGCGGCTACAAAAACATTCAGTACTTC
TRBV9,NA,TRBJ1-5,NA,CASSSSGGQPQHF,TGTGCCAGCAGCTCTTCGGGGGGTCAGCCCCAGCATTTT
TRBV9,few,TRBJ1-2,TRBD1,CASSVSDRVNYGYTF,TGTGCCAGCAGCGTTTCGGACAGGGTTAACTATGGCTACACCTTC
TRBV5-1,NA,TRBJ2-5,TRBD1,CASSWGQGAQETQYF,TGCGCCAGCAGCTGGGGGCAGGGGGCGCAGGAGACCCAGTACTTC
TRBV28,few,TRBJ1-4,TRBD1,CASRGQHEKLFF,TGTGCCAGCAGGGGACAGCATGAAAAACTGTTTTTT
TRBV11-3,NA,TRBJ2-3,NA,CASSLGSSADTQYF,TGTGCCAGCAGCTTAGGGTCCTCAGCAGATACGCAGTATTTT
TRBV30,few,TRBJ2-7,TRBD1,CAWTAWTGPYEQYF,TGTGCCTGGACTGCCTGGACAGGGCCCTACGAGCAGTACTTC
TRBV7-2,few,TRBJ1-5,NA,CASSFFYDQPQHF,TGTGCCAGCAGCTTTTTCTACGATCAGCCCCAGCATTTT
TRBV5-6,NA,TRBJ2-7,TRBD1,CASSMTGTGPYF,TGTGCCAGCAGCATGACCGGGACAGGGCCGTACTTC
TRBV5-1,NA,TRBJ1-2,NA,CASSAENYGYTF,TGCGCCAGCAGCGCGGAGAACTATGGCTACACCTTC
TRBV2,few,TRBJ2-7,NA,CASTAGYEQYF,TGTGCCAGCACCGCGGGTTACGAGCAGTACTTC
TRBV19,NA,TRBJ1-4,NA,CASSIGETNEKLFF,TGTGCCAGTAGTATCGGGGAAACTAATGAAAAACTGTTTTTT
TRBV4-1,NA,TRBJ2-7,TRBD1,CASSQGLLGQGREQYF,TGCGCCAGCAGCCAAGGGTTGTTGGGACAGGGGCGCGAGCAGTACTTC
TRBV28,few,TRBJ2-3,NA,CASSLSGTDTQYF,TGTGCCAGCAGTTTATCCGGGACAGATACGCAGTATTTT
TRBV18,NA,TRBJ2-7,NA,CASSPPAGTYEQYF,TGTGCCAGCTCACCACCGGCCGGGACCTACGAGCAGTACTTC
TRBV7-8,NA,TRBJ1-5,TRBD1,CASSLRNWGQGNQPQHF,TGTGCCAGCAGCTTACGCAATTGGGGACAGGGAAATCAGCCCCAGCATTTT
TRBV29-1,few,TRBJ1-1,NA,CSVEDREGYTEAFF,TGCAGCGTTGAAGATCGCGAGGGTTATACTGAAGCTTTCTTT
TRBV7-3,NA,TRBJ2-7,TRBD1,CASSTRQGSEQYF,TGTGCCAGCAGCACCCGACAGGGGAGCGAGCAGTACTTC
TRBV28,NA,TRBJ1-5,TRBD1,CASSLGQANDQPQHF,TGTGCCAGCAGTTTAGGACAGGCGAATGATCAGCCCCAGCATTTT
TRBV4-3,few,TRBJ2-7,TRBD1,CASSQGDRKYF,TGCGCCAGCAGCCAAGGGGACAGAAAGTACTTC
TRBV5-4,few,TRBJ2-3,TRBD1,CASSLGTGGADTQYF,TGTGCCAGCAGCTTGGGAACAGGGGGCGCAGATACGCAGTATTTT
TRBV7-2,NA,TRBJ1-5,NA,CASSLGYRADQPQHF,TGTGCCAGCAGCTTAGGGTACAGGGCTGATCAGCCCCAGCATTTT